The text below deals with one TCR beta chain. The antigen this receptor binds is unknown. No base qualities exist here, and no much larger clone lies one base off it. The entry originates in a study of control samples from healthy donors and cancer patients (dated by TCRdb to 2020 to 2022). The library came from the immunoSEQ multiplex PCR assay. What TCRdb holds here is the immuneACCESS table cut down to in-frame rearrangements. Part of the clones is not present; checked against another copy, under half of the missing clones reflect an unresolved V gene, and the others are unexplained. This sample gives under 30,000 clones in total; roughly 85% of them show up just once. Approximately 6.3% of the sample is taken by the ten largest. Sequencing was done on a sample of PBMCs. This sequence was found in a woman between 55 and 75 years old with head and neck cancer.

The DNA sequence reads TGTGCCAGCAGCCTCGCGGGGGACAGGGGGCTCTACGAGCAGTACTTC. Translated, it gives CASSLAGDRGLYEQYF. This sequence uses TRBV7-3 and TRBJ2-7, with 12 junctional bases fitting TRBD1. V and J are trimmed by 5 bases and 3 bases, and the gene matches miss 8 bases of the junction. The CDR3 runs 16 residues from the cysteine to the phenylalanine. The kept DNA is CDR3 alone, 48 bases in frame from the first base. CDR1 and CDR2 were assigned from the germline V gene as SGHTA and FQGTGA.